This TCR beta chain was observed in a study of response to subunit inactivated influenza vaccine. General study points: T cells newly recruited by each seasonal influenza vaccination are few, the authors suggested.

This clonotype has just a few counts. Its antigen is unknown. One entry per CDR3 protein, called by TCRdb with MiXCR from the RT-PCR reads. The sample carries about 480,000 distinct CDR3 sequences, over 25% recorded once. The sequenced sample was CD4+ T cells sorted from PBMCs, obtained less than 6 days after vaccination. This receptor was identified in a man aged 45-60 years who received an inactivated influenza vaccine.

As DNA, the CDR3 is TGCAGTGCTAGAGAACCAGGGGCTCATATTGGGAATGAGCAGTTCTTC. This encodes CSAREPGAHIGNEQFF. The chain is built from TRBV20-1 and TRBJ2-1, with a possible D match to TRBD1 (6 bases). Trimming pared 0 bases from V and 7 bases from J, leaving 19 bases between. The CDR3 is made up of 16 amino acids. In germline, CDR1 is DFQATT, CDR2 SNEGSKA (reference sequence).